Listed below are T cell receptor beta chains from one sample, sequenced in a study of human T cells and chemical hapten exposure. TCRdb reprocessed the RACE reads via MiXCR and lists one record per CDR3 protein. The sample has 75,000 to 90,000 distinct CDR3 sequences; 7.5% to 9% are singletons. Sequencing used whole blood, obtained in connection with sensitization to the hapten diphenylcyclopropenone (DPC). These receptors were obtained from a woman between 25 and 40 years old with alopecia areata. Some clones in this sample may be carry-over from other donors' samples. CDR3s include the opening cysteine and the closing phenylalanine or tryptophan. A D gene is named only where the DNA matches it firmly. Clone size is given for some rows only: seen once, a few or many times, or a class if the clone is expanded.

CDR3aa: CASSNSHNEQFF; CDR3nt: TGTGCCAGCAGCAACTCCCACAATGAGCAGTTCTTC; j_gene: TRBJ2-1; d_gene: NA; abundance: many; v_gene: TRBV14; len: 12
CDR3aa: CASGLRVGPKLFF; CDR3nt: TGTGCTAGTGGTCTGAGGGTCGGGCCAAAACTGTTTTTT; j_gene: TRBJ1-4; d_gene: NA; abundance: few; v_gene: TRBV12-5; len: 13
CDR3aa: CASRSGTGNSPLHF; CDR3nt: TGTGCCAGCAGATCCGGGACAGGCAATTCACCCCTCCACTTT; j_gene: TRBJ1-6; d_gene: TRBD1; abundance: many; v_gene: TRBV2; len: 14
CDR3aa: CSARRGGPEETQYF; CDR3nt: TGCAGTGCTAGGCGGGGGGGGCCCGAAGAGACCCAGTACTTC; j_gene: TRBJ2-5; d_gene: TRBD2; abundance: many; v_gene: TRBV20-1; len: 14
CDR3aa: CASSLFPAGVETQYF; CDR3nt: TGTGCCAGCAGTTTATTCCCAGCGGGGGTGGAGACCCAGTACTTC; j_gene: TRBJ2-5; d_gene: TRBD2; abundance: many; v_gene: TRBV28; len: 15
CDR3aa: CASSWTGDRIYEQYF; CDR3nt: TGTGCCAGCAGTTGGACAGGGGACCGAATATACGAGCAGTACTTC; j_gene: TRBJ2-7; d_gene: TRBD1; abundance: many; v_gene: TRBV6-1; len: 15
CDR3aa: CASSLPGRNYGYTF; CDR3nt: TGTGCCAGCAGCTTGCCAGGGAGGAACTATGGCTACACCTTC; j_gene: TRBJ1-2; d_gene: NA; abundance: few; v_gene: TRBV5-6; len: 14
CDR3aa: CASSSDPNSPLHF; CDR3nt: TGTGCCAGCAGCTCCGACCCTAATTCACCCCTCCACTTT; j_gene: TRBJ1-6; d_gene: NA; abundance: few; v_gene: TRBV5-4; len: 13
CDR3aa: CASSLATAYEQYF; CDR3nt: TGCGCCAGCAGCTTGGCCACAGCCTACGAGCAGTACTTC; j_gene: TRBJ2-7; d_gene: NA; abundance: many; v_gene: TRBV5-1; len: 13
CDR3aa: CASSFAGSHYGYTF; CDR3nt: TGTGCCAGCAGTTTCGCCGGGAGCCACTATGGCTACACCTTC; j_gene: TRBJ1-2; d_gene: NA; abundance: few; v_gene: TRBV12-3/TRBV12-4; len: 14
CDR3aa: CASGTGGPYNEQFF; CDR3nt: TGTGCCAGCGGGACGGGGGGGCCCTACAATGAGCAGTTCTTC; j_gene: TRBJ2-1; d_gene: TRBD2; abundance: NA; v_gene: TRBV25-1; len: 14
CDR3aa: CASSFGQDRYPLHF; CDR3nt: TGTGCCAGCAGCTTTGGACAGGATCGGTATCCCCTCCACTTT; j_gene: TRBJ1-6; d_gene: TRBD1; abundance: few; v_gene: TRBV5-6; len: 14
CDR3aa: CASSLRGTADTQYF; CDR3nt: TGTGCCAGCAGCTTACGTGGGACCGCAGATACGCAGTATTTT; j_gene: TRBJ2-3; d_gene: NA; abundance: many; v_gene: TRBV7-2; len: 14
CDR3aa: CSAPLRAGRETQYF; CDR3nt: TGCAGTGCCCCGTTAAGGGCAGGGCGCGAGACCCAGTACTTC; j_gene: TRBJ2-5; d_gene: NA; abundance: many; v_gene: TRBV20-1; len: 14
CDR3aa: CSVGGDSGNTIYF; CDR3nt: TGCAGCGTCGGGGGTGACTCTGGAAACACCATATATTTT; j_gene: TRBJ1-3; d_gene: NA; abundance: NA; v_gene: TRBV29-1; len: 13
CDR3aa: CASDFASGYNEQFF; CDR3nt: TGTGCCAGCGACTTCGCTAGCGGGTACAATGAGCAGTTCTTC; j_gene: TRBJ2-1; d_gene: TRBD2; abundance: NA; v_gene: TRBV6-1; len: 14
CDR3aa: CASSLWGSVGTEAFF; CDR3nt: TGTGCCAGCAGCTTATGGGGCAGCGTGGGCACTGAAGCTTTCTTT; j_gene: TRBJ1-1; d_gene: NA; abundance: many; v_gene: TRBV7-3; len: 15
CDR3aa: CSASISRQGGNTEAFF; CDR3nt: TGCAGTGCTAGTATCTCCCGACAGGGGGGGAACACTGAAGCTTTCTTT; j_gene: TRBJ1-1; d_gene: TRBD1; abundance: NA; v_gene: TRBV20-1; len: 16
CDR3aa: CASREGGEKLFF; CDR3nt: TGTGCCAGCAGGGAGGGGGGGGAAAAACTGTTTTTT; j_gene: TRBJ1-4; d_gene: NA; abundance: few; v_gene: TRBV28; len: 12
CDR3aa: CASSQDRRANVLTF; CDR3nt: TGTGCCAGCAGCCAAGATCGACGGGCCAACGTCCTGACTTTC; j_gene: TRBJ2-6; d_gene: NA; abundance: many; v_gene: TRBV14; len: 14
CDR3aa: CASSQQGIQPQHF; CDR3nt: TGTGCCAGCAGCCAACAGGGTATACAGCCCCAGCATTTT; j_gene: TRBJ1-5; d_gene: NA; abundance: many; v_gene: TRBV12-3/TRBV12-4; len: 13
CDR3aa: CASSKDSPMNTEAFF; CDR3nt: TGTGCCAGCAGTAAGGACAGCCCCATGAACACTGAAGCTTTCTTT; j_gene: TRBJ1-1; d_gene: NA; abundance: many; v_gene: TRBV2; len: 15
CDR3aa: CASSRYSLDSPLHF; CDR3nt: TGTGCCAGCAGCCGCTACAGCTTAGATTCACCCCTCCACTTT; j_gene: TRBJ1-6; d_gene: NA; abundance: few; v_gene: TRBV14; len: 14
CDR3aa: CASSESNEQYF; CDR3nt: TGCGCCAGCAGTGAGTCGAACGAGCAGTACTTC; j_gene: TRBJ2-7; d_gene: NA; abundance: many; v_gene: TRBV10-2; len: 11
CDR3aa: CASSYSLGGEQRNQPQHF; CDR3nt: TGTGCCAGCAGTTACTCGTTAGGGGGAGAACAGAGGAATCAGCCCCAGCATTTT; j_gene: TRBJ1-5; d_gene: NA; abundance: many; v_gene: TRBV6-2/TRBV6-3; len: 18
CDR3aa: CASSYAGTDGYTF; CDR3nt: TGTGCCAGCAGTTACGCAGGGACCGATGGCTACACCTTC; j_gene: TRBJ1-2; d_gene: NA; abundance: many; v_gene: TRBV6-6; len: 13
CDR3aa: CASSQDHFNKNIQYF; CDR3nt: TGTGCCAGCAGCCAAGACCACTTTAACAAAAACATTCAGTACTTC; j_gene: TRBJ2-4; d_gene: NA; abundance: many; v_gene: TRBV4-2; len: 15
CDR3aa: CASSPGTTDTQYF; CDR3nt: TGTGCCAGCAGCCCCGGCACCACAGATACGCAGTATTTT; j_gene: TRBJ2-3; d_gene: NA; abundance: many; v_gene: TRBV6-5; len: 13
CDR3aa: CASSATGGTNEKLFF; CDR3nt: TGTGCCAGCAGTGCAACAGGGGGCACTAATGAAAAACTGTTTTTT; j_gene: TRBJ1-4; d_gene: TRBD1; abundance: few; v_gene: TRBV6-5; len: 15
CDR3aa: CASSEQGIYGYTF; CDR3nt: TGTGCCAGCAGTGAACAGGGGATCTATGGCTACACCTTC; j_gene: TRBJ1-2; d_gene: NA; abundance: many; v_gene: TRBV6-1; len: 13
CDR3aa: CSVGEAGGLGDTQYF; CDR3nt: TGCAGCGTTGGTGAAGCGGGGGGCCTAGGAGATACGCAGTATTTT; j_gene: TRBJ2-3; d_gene: TRBD2; abundance: NA; v_gene: TRBV29-1; len: 15
CDR3aa: CATRAAGGGNFGNQPQHF; CDR3nt: TGTGCCACCAGGGCCGCGGGGGGCGGTAATTTCGGCAATCAGCCCCAGCATTTT; j_gene: TRBJ1-5; d_gene: NA; abundance: many; v_gene: TRBV15; len: 18
CDR3aa: CASSPSSHPGPEKLFF; CDR3nt: TGTGCCAGCAGCCCTTCTTCCCACCCAGGGCCTGAAAAACTGTTTTTT; j_gene: TRBJ1-4; d_gene: NA; abundance: many; v_gene: TRBV7-2; len: 16
CDR3aa: CASSEASSGKNYGYTF; CDR3nt: TGTGCCAGCAGTGAAGCGTCGTCGGGGAAGAACTATGGCTACACCTTC; j_gene: TRBJ1-2; d_gene: NA; abundance: NA; v_gene: TRBV6-1; len: 16
CDR3aa: CASSDGQGSNYGYTF; CDR3nt: TGTGCCAGCAGCGACGGACAGGGTAGCAACTATGGCTACACCTTC; j_gene: TRBJ1-2; d_gene: TRBD1; abundance: few; v_gene: TRBV5-6; len: 15